The rows below give T cell receptor beta chains drawn from one sample of a study of blood T cell repertoires in COVID-19. Sequenced by immunoSEQ multiplex PCR; TCRdb stores in-frame clones only, minus some. The sample includes under 300,000 clones, 88% seen only once; the top ten take roughly 2%. The sequenced material came from PBMCs or T cells enriched from blood (not recorded which). The source of these receptors is a woman aged 60-70 years in a cohort exposed to, infected with or recovered from COVID-19 (not recorded which). Both conserved end residues are trimmed from each CDR3.

j_call v_call cdr3_aa
TRBJ2-1 TRBV7-3 ASSPGGSEQF
TRBJ2-7 TRBV5-5 ASSPRAPGTSGRADEQY
TRBJ1-1 TRBV7-2 ASSPLGGSGTEAF
TRBJ1-2 TRBV18 ASSPQGVEVGYGYT
TRBJ2-7 TRBV4-2 ASSQETSGETYEQY
TRBJ1-4 TRBV3-1/TRBV3-2 ASSQRRSGREGEKLF
TRBJ2-2 TRBV5-1 ASSLITGGERGNTGELF
TRBJ1-5 TRBV28 ASRFGQGGNQPQH
TRBJ1-2 TRBV28 ASLKAGAWGYT
TRBJ2-7 TRBV3-1/TRBV3-2 ASSRLAGVSEQY
TRBJ2-3 TRBV30 AWRRGVRDTQY
TRBJ2-1 TRBV4-3 ASSQVRLAGGKEQF
TRBJ2-7 TRBV27 ASSELKIMDRGLEQY
TRBJ2-5 TRBV29-1 SVVLDRGRRGTQY
TRBJ1-5 TRBV28 ASGRKLGEPQH
TRBJ1-1 TRBV10-2 ASSESGVYAF
TRBJ1-4 TRBV18 ASSPRRPDRGGEKLF
TRBJ2-7 TRBV6-5 AGEEGVATGKQY
TRBJ2-1 TRBV3-1/TRBV3-2 ASSQEEGGSEQF
TRBJ2-5 TRBV3-1/TRBV3-2 ASSQDFSGEPWETQY
TRBJ2-1 TRBV5-4 ASALGLAGEYEQF
TRBJ2-6 TRBV4-2 ASSPGQFSGANVLT
TRBJ2-6 TRBV6-5 ASRGGESGANVLT
TRBJ1-2 TRBV30 AWSVGEGKGT
TRBJ2-3 TRBV5-1 ASSLAGGTDTQY
TRBJ1-1 TRBV2 ASSADSNTEAF
TRBJ2-1 TRBV6-5 ASSFRTSGRFNEQF
TRBJ1-2 TRBV5-1 ASSATATNYGYT
TRBJ2-5 TRBV29-1 SGHRGETQY
TRBJ1-5 TRBV28 ASMTGAARWSNQPQH
TRBJ2-2 TRBV5-4 ASSFRLRNPGELF